This T cell receptor beta chain came from a study of shared clonotypes between healthy human individuals. Background on the study: Each donor's CD4 naive and CD4 memory cells filled three plates apiece, CD8 naive two, and CD8 memory one.

Whole-study results and caveats: Around 5.4% of naive CD4 clonotypes were common to several donors.

Clones were read by immunoSEQ multiplex PCR, and TCRdb kept only the in-frame ones, dropping some. The sample gives millions of clones, 85% to 95% of which show up once; under 0.15% is in the top ten. Donors, without exception, were Caucasian adults residing in Nashville, Tennessee. This CDR3 comprises 16 residues. The ends were cut back, 0 bases at V and 0 bases at J, with 9 bases in the middle. In germline, CDR1 is GTSNPN, CDR2 SVGIG (reference sequence). A remark on this clone: Its antigen is not identified.

The genes are TRBV30 and TRBJ2-6; D call uncertain. This receptor was taken from a man between 18 and 29 years old in good health. Material for sequencing was naive CD4+ T cells sorted from blood. The subset: CD45RA+ positively selected. CDR3 sequence reads: CAWSVRRSSGANVLTF. DNA for the CDR3: TGTGCCTGGAGTGTCCGACGGTCCTCTGGGGCCAACGTCCTGACTTTC.